The 6 T cell receptor beta chains reported below all come from one sample, sequenced in a study of shared clonotypes between healthy human individuals (dated by TCRdb to the early 2020s). Libraries were constructed by the immunoSEQ multiplex PCR assay. Sourced from immuneACCESS, this table was stored by TCRdb with only in-frame sequences that have V and J called. A share of the clones is absent; for the studies checked, an unresolved V gene accounts for under half, and the remainder has no known explanation. Recorded for this sample are around 1,100,000 clones; about 72% of them occurred a single time. 0.89% of the sample rests with the top ten. The sequencing input was memory CD4+ T cells from PBMCs. Per the publication, the cell subset or site label means: CD45RA-negative fraction. These receptors were obtained from a man between 18 and 35 years old in good health. Some clones in this sample may be carry-over from other donors' samples.

This clone turned up a few times. The rearrangement joins TRBV7-3 to TRBJ2-1, with D perhaps given as TRBD1 or TRBD2 (5 bases each). Germline CDR1 and CDR2: SGHTA and FQGTGA. Trimming pared 2 bases from V and 6 bases from J, leaving 17 bases between. The CDR3 consists of 16 residues. As DNA, the CDR3 is TGTGCCAGCAGCTTACGGGGAGTGGGGCAAGGCAATGAGCAGTTCTTC. Its protein product is CASSLRGVGQGNEQFF.

The chain employs TRBV28 and TRBJ1-4; a possible D gene is TRBD1 (5 bases). The V and J ends lost 6 bases and 8 bases respectively, with 19 bases between them. The CDR3 is made up of 15 amino acids. The germline CDR1 and CDR2 sequences are MDHEN and SYDVKM. DNA for the CDR3: TGTGCCAGCAGAGGCGGGGCGGGGGATCGAGAAAAACTGTTTTTT. Translated, it gives CASRGGAGDREKLFF.

Concerning this clone: Different DNA sequences within this sample yield the same CDR3. The gene calls are TRBV20-1 and TRBJ2-3, with unresolved D. The CDR3 sequence is 11 residues long. Trimming took 1 base from V and 6 from J, leaving 5 bases between them. From germline, CDR1 is DFQATT and CDR2 SNEGSKA (reference sequence). The CDR3 nucleotides are TGCAGTGCTAGAGTCGTGGATACGCAGTATTTT. Protein product: CSARVVDTQYF.

This sequence joins TRBV6-1 and TRBJ1-2; TRBD1 might be the D (5 bases). V gave up 2 bases and J gave up 4 bases, with 14 bases separating them. Per the germline V gene, CDR1 is MNHNS and CDR2 is SASEGT. This CDR3 comprises 15 residues. CDR3 amino acids: CASSEQGSFFYGYTF. For the CDR3, the DNA is TGTGCCAGCAGTGAACAGGGCTCCTTCTTCTATGGCTACACCTTC.

V usage is TRBV7-2 and J usage is TRBJ2-5; 11 nucleotides line up with TRBD2. The ends lost 5 bases at V and 7 bases at J; junction bases unmatched: 12. Germline CDR1 is SGHTA and CDR2 is FQGNSA. This CDR3 has 16 amino acids. The CDR3 loop reads CASSPMVLAGVMTQYF. The DNA for the CDR3 is TGTGCCAGCAGCCCTATGGTACTAGCGGGAGTTATGACCCAGTACTTC.

Turning to this clone: Other DNA sequences within the sample encode an identical CDR3. This rearrangement joins TRBV18 to TRBJ1-5; maybe TRBD1 (6 bases). Germline V gene data show CDR1 as KGHSH and CDR2 as LQKENI. Trimming pared 3 bases from V and 2 bases from J, leaving 14 bases between. This CDR3 region has 16 residues. CDR3 sequence reads: CASSPLGGWGNQPQHF. CDR3 bases: TGTGCCAGCTCACCTCTGGGGGGCTGGGGCAATCAGCCCCAGCATTTT.